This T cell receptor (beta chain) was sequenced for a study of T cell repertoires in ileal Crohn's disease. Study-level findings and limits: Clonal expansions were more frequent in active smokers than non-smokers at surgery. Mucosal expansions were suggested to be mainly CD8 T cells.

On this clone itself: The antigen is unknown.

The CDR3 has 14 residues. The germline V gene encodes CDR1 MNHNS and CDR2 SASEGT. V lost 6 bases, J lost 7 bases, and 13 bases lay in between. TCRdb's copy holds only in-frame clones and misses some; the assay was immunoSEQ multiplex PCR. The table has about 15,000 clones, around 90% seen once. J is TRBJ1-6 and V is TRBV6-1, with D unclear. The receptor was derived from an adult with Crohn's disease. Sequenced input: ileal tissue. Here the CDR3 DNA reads TGTGCCAGCAGGCTCACAGATTCCAATTCACCCCTCCACTTT. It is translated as CASRLTDSNSPLHF.